This TCR beta chain comes out of a study of T cell responses to AZD1222 COVID-19 vaccine. The repertoire was sequenced with immunoSEQ multiplex PCR; TCRdb's copy has only in-frame clones and lacks some. The sample carries around 150,000 clones, approximately 90% recorded once. The CDR3 length is 15 residues. Germline V gene lookup returns CDR1 SNHLY and CDR2 FYNNEI. V shed 8 bases, J shed 7 bases, and the junction held 9 bases outside the gene matches. The chain has TRBV2 and TRBJ2-1, with 12 bases lining up with TRBD2. Sequenced here: peripheral blood, sampled on day 0 of AZD1222 vaccination. The sequence came from an adult in good health. The chain's CDR3 is CASFLAGGPGNEQFF. The DNA for the CDR3 is TGTGCCAGCTTTCTAGCGGGAGGGCCCGGGAATGAGCAGTTCTTC.